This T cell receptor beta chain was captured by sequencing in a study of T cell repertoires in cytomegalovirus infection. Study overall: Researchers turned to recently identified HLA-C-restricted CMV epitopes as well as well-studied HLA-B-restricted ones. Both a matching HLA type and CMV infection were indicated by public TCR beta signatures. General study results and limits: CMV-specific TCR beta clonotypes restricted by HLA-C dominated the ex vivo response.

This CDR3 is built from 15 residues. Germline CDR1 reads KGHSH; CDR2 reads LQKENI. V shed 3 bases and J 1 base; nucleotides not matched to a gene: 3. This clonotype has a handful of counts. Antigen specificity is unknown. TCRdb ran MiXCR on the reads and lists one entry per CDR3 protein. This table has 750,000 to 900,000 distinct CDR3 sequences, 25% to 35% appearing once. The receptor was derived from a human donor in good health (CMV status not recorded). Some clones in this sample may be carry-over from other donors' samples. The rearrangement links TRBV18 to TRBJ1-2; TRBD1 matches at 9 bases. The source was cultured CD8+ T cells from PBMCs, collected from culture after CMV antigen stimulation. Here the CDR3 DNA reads TGTGCCAGCTCACCGGACAGGGGATTTAACTATGGCTACACCTTC. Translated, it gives CASSPDRGFNYGYTF.